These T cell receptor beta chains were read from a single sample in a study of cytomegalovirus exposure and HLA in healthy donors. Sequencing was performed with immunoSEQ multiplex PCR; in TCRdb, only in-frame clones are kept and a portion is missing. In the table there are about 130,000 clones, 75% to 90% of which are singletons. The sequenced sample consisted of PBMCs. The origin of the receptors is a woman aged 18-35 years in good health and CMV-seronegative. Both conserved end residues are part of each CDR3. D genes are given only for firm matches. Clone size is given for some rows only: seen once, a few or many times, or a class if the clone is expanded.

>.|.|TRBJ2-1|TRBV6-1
TGTGCCAGCAGTCTTCCCACTCAGACTAATGAGCAGTTCTTC
CASSLPTQTNEQFF
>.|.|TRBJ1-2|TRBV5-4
TGTGCCAGCAGCTTTCCGGACAGCTATGGCTACACCTTC
CASSFPDSYGYTF
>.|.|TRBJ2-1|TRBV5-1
TGCGCCAGCAGCTGGGTAATGGGGCACAATGAGCAGTTCTTC
CASSWVMGHNEQFF
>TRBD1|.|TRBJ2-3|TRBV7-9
TGTGCCAGCAGCCAAGGACAGGGGAGAGGTACGCAGTATTTT
CASSQGQGRGTQYF
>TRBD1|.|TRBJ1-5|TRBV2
TGTGCCAGCAGTGAACTGATGGACAGGGCCATCAATCAGCCCCAGCATTTT
CASSELMDRAINQPQHF
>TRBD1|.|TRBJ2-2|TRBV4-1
TGCGCCAGCAGCCAGGGACAGGGCAACACCGGGGAGCTGTTTTTT
CASSQGQGNTGELFF
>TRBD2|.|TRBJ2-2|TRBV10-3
TGTGCCATCAAAGCTAGCGGGAGGGCCGTGGACACCGGGGAGCTGTTTTTT
CAIKASGRAVDTGELFF
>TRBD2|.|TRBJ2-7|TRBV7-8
TGTGCCAGCAGCCTTACTAGCGCAGATTACGAGCAGTACTTC
CASSLTSADYEQYF
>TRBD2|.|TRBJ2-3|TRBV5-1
TGCGCCTGTGGGACTAGCGGGAGAAGCACAGATACGCAGTATTTT
CACGTSGRSTDTQYF
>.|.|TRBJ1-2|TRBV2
TGTGCCAGCAGTGAATTAAGCGTGGGGGGGCATGGCTACACCTTC
CASSELSVGGHGYTF
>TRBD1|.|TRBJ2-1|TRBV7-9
TGTGCCAGCGACAGGGGGGAAGATGAGCAGTTCTTC
CASDRGEDEQFF
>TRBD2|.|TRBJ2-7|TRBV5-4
TGTGCCAGCAGCTCCGAGGGAGGGGTCGAGCAGTACTTC
CASSSEGGVEQYF
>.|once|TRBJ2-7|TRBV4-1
TGCGCCAGCAGCCAAGACCCCCAGACCTACGAGCAGTACTTC
CASSQDPQTYEQYF
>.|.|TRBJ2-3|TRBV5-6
TGTGCCAGCAGCTTGGGTCCACAGGATACGCAGTATTTT
CASSLGPQDTQYF
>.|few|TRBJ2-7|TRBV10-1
TGCGCCAGCAGTGAGAGTTCGGGCTACGAGCAGTACTTC
CASSESSGYEQYF
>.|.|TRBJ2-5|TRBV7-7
TGTGCTAGCAGCTTAGTCGACAGTGCCCAAGAGACCCAGTACTTC
CASSLVDSAQETQYF
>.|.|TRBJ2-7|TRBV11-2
TGTGCCAGCAGCTTTATTCCCTCGGAGGAGCAGTACTTC
CASSFIPSEEQYF
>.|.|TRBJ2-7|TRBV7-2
TGTGCCAGCAGCCAGGGGTCCTACGAGCAGTACTTC
CASSQGSYEQYF
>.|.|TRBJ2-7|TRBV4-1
TGCGCCAGCAGCCAAGGTCTAAGGGGCTCCTACGAGCAGTACTTC
CASSQGLRGSYEQYF
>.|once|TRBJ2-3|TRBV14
TGTGCCAGCAGCCCCCTAGACAGCACAGATACGCAGTATTTT
CASSPLDSTDTQYF
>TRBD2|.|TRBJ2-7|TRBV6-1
TGTGCCAGCAGTGGAACCACGGGGGGTTCCTACGAGCAGTACTTC
CASSGTTGGSYEQYF
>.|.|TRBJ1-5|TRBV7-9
TGTGCCAGCAGCCCCACAGGTAGTAATCAGCCCCAGCATTTT
CASSPTGSNQPQHF
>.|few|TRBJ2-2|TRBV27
TGTGCCAGCAGACCTACCGGGACATTAGACGGGGAGCTGTTTTTT
CASRPTGTLDGELFF
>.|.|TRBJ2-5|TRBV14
TGTGCCAGCAGCCTCTTTACAGGGCGTCGAGAGACCCAGTACTTC
CASSLFTGRRETQYF
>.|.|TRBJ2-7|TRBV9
TGTGCCAGCAGCGCCTATGGGGAGAACTACGAGCAGTACTTC
CASSAYGENYEQYF
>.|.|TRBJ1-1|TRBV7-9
TGTGCCAGCAGCTTACCCCGCGGCATAAAAAACACTGAAGCTTTCTTT
CASSLPRGIKNTEAFF